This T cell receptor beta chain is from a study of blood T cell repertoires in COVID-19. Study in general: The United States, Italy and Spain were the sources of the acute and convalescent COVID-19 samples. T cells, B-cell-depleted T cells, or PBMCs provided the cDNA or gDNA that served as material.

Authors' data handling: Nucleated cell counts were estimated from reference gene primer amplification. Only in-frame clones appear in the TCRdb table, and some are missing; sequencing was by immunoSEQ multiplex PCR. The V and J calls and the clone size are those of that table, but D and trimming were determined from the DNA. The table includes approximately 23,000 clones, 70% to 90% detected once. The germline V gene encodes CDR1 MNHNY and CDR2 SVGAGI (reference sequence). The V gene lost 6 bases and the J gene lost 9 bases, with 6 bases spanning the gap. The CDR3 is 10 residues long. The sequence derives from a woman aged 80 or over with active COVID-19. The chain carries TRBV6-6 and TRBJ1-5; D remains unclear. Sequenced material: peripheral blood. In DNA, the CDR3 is TGTGCCAGCAGCCCCGGGCCCCAGCATTTT. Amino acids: CASSPGPQHF.